Here is one T cell receptor beta chain with its context. This record comes from a study of blood T cell repertoires in COVID-19. The CDR3 consists of 14 residues. Looked up from germline, CDR1 is SNHLY and CDR2 is FYNNEI. The junction had 6 bases not matched to a gene; V was cut back by 6 bases and J by 4 bases. Repertoires were generated with immunoSEQ multiplex PCR, while TCRdb's copy carries only in-frame clones and drops some. This table has roughly 230,000 clones, 82% appearing once. The sequencing sample was made of PBMCs or T cells enriched from blood (not recorded which). The sequence was collected from a woman in her sixties or seventies who had recovered from COVID-19. V and J are TRBV2 and TRBJ1-2; 9 bases are shared with TRBD1. The CDR3 coding sequence is TGTGCCAGCAGGGGGGGACAGGGATTCTATGGCTACACCTTC. Encoded protein: CASRGGQGFYGYTF.